The clone carrying this TCR beta chain was detected a few times. The CDR3 has 13 residues. Per germline, CDR1 SNHLY and CDR2 FYNNEI. With 8 bases removed from V and 6 bases from J, the gap between germline ends came to 11 bases. This sample is drawn from a study of T cells in Graves' hyperthyroidism and ophthalmopathy. Amplification of TCR beta CDR3 regions used RNA as the template. HTBI primers were used for first-round RT-PCR of the TCR CDR3. TCRdb processed the multiplex PCR reads anew with MiXCR; each CDR3 protein has one entry. Of hundreds of thousands of distinct CDR3 sequences listed, around a third are singletons.

The clonotype comes from a woman aged 35 to 49 with Graves' hyperthyroidism. The sequencing sample was made of blood. The chain combines TRBV2 with TRBJ1-6, with a tentative D call TRBD1 (5 bases). The CDR3 DNA reads TGTGCCAGCGTGCAGGGTGGTAATTCACCCCTCCACTTT. Its translation: CASVQGGNSPLHF.